The present entry profiles one T cell receptor (beta chain) with its context. Its antigen is undetermined. This entry comes from a study of cytomegalovirus exposure and HLA in healthy donors. Across the whole study: Clustering assigned approximately 79% of the roughly 370 genotyped donors to the Caucasian-associated ancestry cluster.

Study observations and caveats: In a later analysis, at a false discovery rate of 0.05, under 20,000 TCR beta sequences were associated with HLA alleles. A list of 150 or so TCR beta chains associated with cytomegalovirus was given.

Amplification used 60 Vbeta primers and 13 Jbeta primers. Sequencing used immunoSEQ multiplex PCR; TCRdb keeps in-frame clones, though not all of them. Its table lists tens of thousands of clones. Germline lookup yields CDR1 MDHEN and CDR2 SYDVKM. The CDR3 covers 15 residues. V dropped 7 bases and J dropped 0 bases, with 13 bases sitting between them. The sequenced material came from PBMCs. This chain connects TRBV28 to TRBJ2-1; D unresolved. The clonotype was recovered from a female donor in good health and CMV-seropositive. CDR3 sequence reads: CASTPGGSSYNEQFF. In nucleotides, the CDR3 is TGTGCCAGCACTCCTGGCGGCTCCTCCTACAATGAGCAGTTCTTC.